This is a list of T cell receptor beta chains from one sample in a study of shared clonotypes between healthy human individuals. Clones were sequenced by immunoSEQ multiplex PCR, and TCRdb holds only the in-frame ones, with some missing. Of more than 550,000 clones listed, about 90% are singletons. The material sequenced was memory CD8+ T cells from PBMCs. These receptors were taken from a man between 18 and 35 years old in good health. Some clones in this sample may be carry-over from other donors' samples. Each CDR3 is given with its conserved first and last residue. Each record gives: clone size, J gene, V gene, D gene, CDR3 DNA, CDR3 protein. A D gene is named only where the DNA matches it firmly. Clone size, where shown, is once, few, many, or a class for clones that have expanded.

abundance: .
j_gene: TRBJ2-6
v_gene: TRBV28
d_gene: .
CDR3nt: TGTGCCAGCACCGTAGGGTTCTCTGGGGCCAACGTCCTGACTTTC
CDR3aa: CASTVGFSGANVLTF

abundance: .
j_gene: TRBJ1-2
v_gene: TRBV7-9
d_gene: .
CDR3nt: TGTGCCAGCAGCTTGACGGGGGGCTACACCTTC
CDR3aa: CASSLTGGYTF

abundance: .
j_gene: TRBJ2-7
v_gene: TRBV29-1
d_gene: .
CDR3nt: TGCAGCGTTTCCGGGATAGGGGCCTACGAGCAGTACTTC
CDR3aa: CSVSGIGAYEQYF

abundance: .
j_gene: TRBJ1-3
v_gene: TRBV7-9
d_gene: .
CDR3nt: TGTGCCAGCAGCTCAGGGTTGGACACCATATATTTT
CDR3aa: CASSSGLDTIYF

abundance: .
j_gene: TRBJ1-2
v_gene: TRBV28
d_gene: .
CDR3nt: TGTGCCAGCATGAACAGCCACCACTATGGCTACACCTTC
CDR3aa: CASMNSHHYGYTF

abundance: .
j_gene: TRBJ2-5
v_gene: TRBV7-2
d_gene: .
CDR3nt: TGTGCCAGCAGCCCGGGCCGGGTTGAGGCCCAGTACTTC
CDR3aa: CASSPGRVEAQYF

abundance: .
j_gene: TRBJ2-7
v_gene: TRBV7-3
d_gene: .
CDR3nt: TGTGCCAGCAGCTTAACCCTAGGCTACGAGCAGTACTTC
CDR3aa: CASSLTLGYEQYF

abundance: .
j_gene: TRBJ2-3
v_gene: TRBV15
d_gene: TRBD2
CDR3nt: TGTGCCACCAGCGCCGGCCTAGCGGTGACAGATACGCAGTATTTT
CDR3aa: CATSAGLAVTDTQYF

abundance: .
j_gene: TRBJ1-2
v_gene: TRBV7-9
d_gene: .
CDR3nt: TGTGCCAGCAGCCCCGGACCCGCCTCTAACTATGGCTACACCTTC
CDR3aa: CASSPGPASNYGYTF

abundance: .
j_gene: TRBJ2-3
v_gene: TRBV7-3
d_gene: TRBD2
CDR3nt: TGTGCCAGCAGCTCAAGACTAGCGGGAGTCGTCGGGGGCACAGATACGCAGTATTTT
CDR3aa: CASSSRLAGVVGGTDTQYF

abundance: once
j_gene: TRBJ1-4
v_gene: TRBV15
d_gene: .
CDR3nt: TGTGCCACCAGCGGAAGGGACTCTGGGAATGAAAAACTGTTTTTT
CDR3aa: CATSGRDSGNEKLFF

abundance: .
j_gene: TRBJ1-2
v_gene: TRBV11-1
d_gene: .
CDR3nt: TGTGCCAGCAGCTTGTCTGGATCCTATGGCTACACCTTC
CDR3aa: CASSLSGSYGYTF

abundance: once
j_gene: TRBJ1-5
v_gene: TRBV28
d_gene: TRBD1
CDR3nt: TGTGCCAGCAGTTTTTTAGGGACAGGGAACGGCAATCAGCCCCAGCATTTT
CDR3aa: CASSFLGTGNGNQPQHF

abundance: .
j_gene: TRBJ2-5
v_gene: TRBV7-8
d_gene: .
CDR3nt: TGTGCCAGCAGGTCCGGACTATGGGAGACCCAGTACTTC
CDR3aa: CASRSGLWETQYF

abundance: .
j_gene: TRBJ2-7
v_gene: TRBV5-4
d_gene: TRBD2
CDR3nt: TGTGCCAGCAGCTTCCGGGGGGCCTACGAGCAGTACTTC
CDR3aa: CASSFRGAYEQYF

abundance: .
j_gene: TRBJ2-7
v_gene: TRBV5-8
d_gene: .
CDR3nt: TGTGCCAGCAGCTCCCGCAGGGGCCTCTCCTACGAGCAGTACTTC
CDR3aa: CASSSRRGLSYEQYF

abundance: .
j_gene: TRBJ1-2
v_gene: TRBV5-5
d_gene: TRBD1
CDR3nt: TGTGCCAGCAGCTTTTCCGCGGGACAGGGGTCGGGAGGCTACACCTTC
CDR3aa: CASSFSAGQGSGGYTF

abundance: .
j_gene: TRBJ2-5
v_gene: TRBV4-1
d_gene: TRBD1
CDR3nt: TGCGCCAGCAGCCGATCGACAGGGTTGTACCAAGAGACCCAGTACTTC
CDR3aa: CASSRSTGLYQETQYF

abundance: .
j_gene: TRBJ2-1
v_gene: TRBV7-2
d_gene: TRBD2
CDR3nt: TGTGCCAGCAGCTTATGGTCTAGCGGGAGAGATGAGCAGTTCTTC
CDR3aa: CASSLWSSGRDEQFF

abundance: .
j_gene: TRBJ1-4
v_gene: TRBV11-2
d_gene: TRBD1
CDR3nt: TGTGCCAGCAGTCCTCCGGGACAGGGGTTTCTTAGAGAAAAACTGTTTTTT
CDR3aa: CASSPPGQGFLREKLFF

abundance: .
j_gene: TRBJ2-7
v_gene: TRBV5-1
d_gene: TRBD1
CDR3nt: TGCGCCAGCAGCTCCGGGACAGGGACGAACGAGCAGTACTTC
CDR3aa: CASSSGTGTNEQYF

abundance: .
j_gene: TRBJ2-7
v_gene: TRBV5-6
d_gene: .
CDR3nt: TGTGCCAGCAGCTTGGCCTTGAGCTACGAGCAGTACTTC
CDR3aa: CASSLALSYEQYF

abundance: once
j_gene: TRBJ2-1
v_gene: TRBV10-3
d_gene: TRBD2
CDR3nt: TGTGCCATCAGCCTTAGCGGGACCGGGGACAATGAGCAGTTCTTC
CDR3aa: CAISLSGTGDNEQFF

abundance: .
j_gene: TRBJ2-7
v_gene: TRBV10-3
d_gene: TRBD1
CDR3nt: TGTGCCATCAGTGAGACGGGACAGTTCTCCTACGAGCAGTACTTC
CDR3aa: CAISETGQFSYEQYF